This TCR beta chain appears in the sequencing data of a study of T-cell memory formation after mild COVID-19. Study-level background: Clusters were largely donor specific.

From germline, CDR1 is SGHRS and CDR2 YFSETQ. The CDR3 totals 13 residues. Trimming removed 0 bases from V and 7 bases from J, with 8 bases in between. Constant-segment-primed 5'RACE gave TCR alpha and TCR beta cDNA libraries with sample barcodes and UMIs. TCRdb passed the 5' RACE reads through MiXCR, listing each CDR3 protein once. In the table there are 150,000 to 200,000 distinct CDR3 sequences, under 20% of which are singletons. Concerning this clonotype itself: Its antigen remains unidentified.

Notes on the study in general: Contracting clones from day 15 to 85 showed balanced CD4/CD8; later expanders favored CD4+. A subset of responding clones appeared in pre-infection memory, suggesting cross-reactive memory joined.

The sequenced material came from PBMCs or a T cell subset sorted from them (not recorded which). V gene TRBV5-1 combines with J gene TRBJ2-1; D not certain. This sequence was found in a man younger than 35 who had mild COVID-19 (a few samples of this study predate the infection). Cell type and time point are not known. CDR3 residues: CASSLDTWNEQFF. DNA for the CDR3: TGCGCCAGCAGCTTGGATACTTGGAATGAGCAGTTCTTC.